What follows is one T cell receptor beta chain and its context. A much larger clone differs by one base, so this may be a read error. The data stem from a study of molecular identifiers for immune sequencing clone quantification. The germline CDR1 and CDR2 sequences are SEHNR and FQNEAQ (reference sequence). The CDR3 is 15 residues long. In preparing bulk TCR libraries, previously described methods and listed TCR primers were used. TCRdb redid the calling of the PCR reads with MiXCR, one entry per CDR3 protein. The sample contains over 70,000 distinct CDR3 sequences, 25% of which appear only once. The TCR was taken from a human donor in good health. Some libraries in this study had Jurkat cell RNA spiked in. V gene TRBV7-9 combines with J gene TRBJ1-3, with D possibly being TRBD1 (6 bases). The sample was naive CD8+ T cells from blood, with Jurkat cell RNA spiked in. Subset here: FACS-sorted CD8+CD4-CCR7+CD45RA+ naive T cells. The CDR3 sequence: CASSDRTYSGNAIYF. The CDR3 nucleotides are TGTGCCAGCAGCGACAGGACCTACTCTGGAAACGCCATATATTTT.